Presented here are 8 T cell receptor beta chains from one specimen sequenced in a study of blood T cell repertoires in COVID-19. Clones were read by immunoSEQ multiplex PCR, and TCRdb kept only the in-frame ones, dropping some. The sample has over 80,000 clones; roughly 86% are singletons. Material: peripheral blood. The receptors stem from a man aged 70-80 years with acute or convalescent COVID-19.

The chain links TRBV11-1 to TRBJ2-1; TRBD2 might be the D (6 bases). This CDR3 is built from 15 residues. Trimming cost V 5 bases and J 1 base, with 12 bases left between them. CDR1 is SGHAT, CDR2 FQDESV, per germline (reference sequence). In nucleotides, the CDR3 is TGTGCCAGCAGCGATAGCGGAAGATCCTACAATGAGCAGTTCTTC. This codes for CASSDSGRSYNEQFF.

The chain employs TRBV28 and TRBJ1-2; 9 bases fit TRBD1. The germline V gene has CDR1 MDHEN and CDR2 SYDVKM. This CDR3 region has 16 residues. V lost 4 bases and J lost 7; bases outside the gene matches: 13. CDR3 sequence reads: CASSSVGQGPASGYTF. Here the CDR3 DNA reads TGTGCCAGCAGTTCCGTCGGACAGGGGCCGGCTTCTGGCTACACCTTC.

The V and J genes are TRBV7-8 and TRBJ1-1; D remains ambiguous. This CDR3 has 13 residues. V was pared by 2 bases and J by 4 bases, with 8 bases between. Germline V gene sequence: CDR1 SGHVS, CDR2 FQNEAQ. The CDR3 DNA reads as TGTGCCAGCAGCTTACTACCGGGCACTGAAGCTTTCTTT. Translation: CASSLLPGTEAFF.

This clone was picked up a small number of times. V gene TRBV25-1 combines with J gene TRBJ1-4; D is possibly TRBD1 (6 bases). The CDR3 contains 17 residues. Germline V gene sequence: CDR1 MGHDK, CDR2 SYGVNS. V was clipped by 5 bases and J by 8 bases, with 24 bases between them. The CDR3 DNA sequence: TGTGCCAGCAGTTCCCCCCGCAACAGGGAGTGGAACGAAAAACTGTTTTTT. It translates to CASSSPRNREWNEKLFF. The full variable domain, in which reference TRBV25-1 and TRBJ1-4 provide the parts outside the CDR3, is EADIYQTPRYLVIGTGKKITLECSQTMGHDKMYWYQQDPGMELHLIHYSYGVNSTEKGDLSSESTVSRIRTEHFPLTLESARPSHTSQYLCASSSPRNREWNEKLFFGSGTQLSVL.

This clone occurred once. The chain combines TRBV7-9 with TRBJ2-7, with 11 bases fitting TRBD2. Losses at the gene ends were 9 bases for V and 5 bases for J; bases not matched to a gene: 6. Per germline, CDR1 SEHNR and CDR2 FQNEAQ (reference sequence). CDR3 length: 13 amino acids. The CDR3 loop reads CASTLAGGDEQYF. The CDR3 region has the DNA TGTGCCAGTACGCTAGCGGGAGGCGACGAGCAGTACTTC. The complete variable domain, with remaining parts taken from reference TRBV7-9 and TRBJ2-7, reads DTGVSQNPRHKITKRGQNVTFRCDPISEHNRLYWYRQTLGQGPEFLTYFQNEAQLEKSRLLSDRFSAERPKGSFSTLEIQRTEQGDSAMYLCASTLAGGDEQYFGPGTRLTVT.

The V gene is TRBV19, the J gene TRBJ1-6; the match to TRBD1 covers 9 bases. J was trimmed by 6 bases and V by 2 bases; bases with no gene match: 2. This CDR3 is built from 15 residues. Germline lookup yields CDR1 LNHDA and CDR2 SQIVND (reference sequence). CDR3 residues: CASSIKTGGNSPLHF. CDR3 in DNA: TGTGCCAGTAGTATAAAGACAGGGGGTAATTCACCCCTCCACTTT.

The rearrangement joins TRBV4-3 to TRBJ1-5; no clear D. Germline V gene sequence: CDR1 LGHNA, CDR2 YSLEER. V was pared by 0 bases and J by 0 bases, with 3 bases between. The CDR3 loop spans 14 amino acids. The CDR3 sequence is CASSQDYSNQPQHF. The CDR3 coding sequence is TGCGCCAGCAGCCAAGATTATAGCAATCAGCCCCAGCATTTT.

The chain combines TRBV5-5 with TRBJ1-1, with 8 bases lining up with TRBD1. Per germline, CDR1 SGHKS and CDR2 YYEKEE (reference sequence). The CDR3 has 16 residues. Trimming cost V 4 bases and J 0 bases; bases outside gene matches: 8. CDR3 residues: CASSPDRGTLNTEAFF. CDR3 sequence (DNA): TGTGCCAGCAGCCCTGACAGGGGAACACTGAACACTGAAGCTTTCTTT.